The T cell receptor (beta chain) under discussion was sequenced for a study of T cell responses to AZD1222 COVID-19 vaccine. With respect to this clone: Antigen specificity is unknown.

Libraries were prepared by immunoSEQ multiplex PCR; TCRdb keeps only in-frame clonotypes and omits some of them. The table includes 95,000 to 150,000 clones, 85% to 90% detected once. Germline CDR1 and CDR2: SGDLS and YYNGEE. Trimming took 0 bases from V and 5 from J, leaving 14 bases between them. CDR3 length equals 15 residues. Points from the study as a whole: The donors showed a predominance of white British ancestry and of females, with possible underestimation of clonal diversity. Without day 14 samples, only post-peak T cell repertoires were studied.

The receptor was isolated from an adult in good health. Sequenced material: peripheral blood, taken on day 0 of MenACWY control vaccination. The V and J genes are TRBV9 and TRBJ1-1; D unresolved. The CDR3 DNA follows: TGTGCCAGCAGCGTAGCTGGAGGTGTGGAAACTGAAGCTTTCTTT. Translating gives CASSVAGGVETEAFF. The complete variable domain, with remaining parts taken from reference TRBV9 and TRBJ1-1, reads DSGVTQTPKHLITATGQRVTLRCSPRSGDLSVYWYQQSLDQGLQFLIQYYNGEERAKGNILERFSAQQFPDLHSELNLSSLELGDSALYFCASSVAGGVETEAFFGQGTRLTVV.